What follows are 28 T cell receptor beta chains derived from one specimen sequenced in a study of CD4 and CD8 cells across lung adenocarcinoma regions. Via MiXCR, TCRdb re-called the PCR reads, giving one row per CDR3 protein. The table has roughly 6,000 distinct CDR3 sequences, less than 60% seen once; the top ten hold about 90%. The sequenced material came from CD8+ T cells from the margin of a lung tumor. These receptors were obtained from a male donor with lung adenocarcinoma. The CD4 and CD8 labels of this study may be unreliable.

This clonotype was recorded a few times. The gene calls are TRBV9 and TRBJ2-5; 7 positions agree with TRBD1. The DNA end is more similar to TRBJ2-7, so the J call may be wrong. Per germline, CDR1 SGDLS and CDR2 YYNGEE. This CDR3 is built from 16 residues. This CDR3 is CASSVGVGTVGYEQYF. CDR3 bases: TGTGCCAGCAGCGTAGGGGTTGGGACAGTGGGCTACGAGCAGTACTTC.

The sample holds many counts of this clonotype. The rearrangement joins TRBV6-1 to TRBJ2-1; 11 nucleotides line up with TRBD2. The CDR3 covers 15 residues. Germline V gene lookup returns CDR1 MNHNS and CDR2 SASEGT. Losses at the gene ends were 7 bases for V and 4 bases for J; bases not matched to a gene: 6. The CDR3 DNA sequence: TGTGCCAGCAACCTCGGGACTAGCGGATACAATGAGCAGTTCTTC. It translates to CASNLGTSGYNEQFF.

This rearrangement joins TRBV7-2 to TRBJ2-6, with no clear D. CDR3 length: 14 amino acids. Trimming removed 3 bases at V and 3 bases at J, with 6 bases between. Germline CDR1 SGHTA, CDR2 FQGNSA. CDR3 DNA sequence: TGTGCCAGCAGCTTTGGCTTTGGGGCCAACGTCCTGACTTTC. This encodes CASSFGFGANVLTF.

This chain connects TRBV6-1 to TRBJ1-5, with D unresolved. Trimming left V 7 bases short and J 6 bases short, with 13 bases between. Looked up from germline, CDR1 is MNHNS and CDR2 is SASEGT. The CDR3 totals 13 residues. In nucleotides, the CDR3 is TGTGCCAGCACCCGCCTCAGTATTCAGCCCCAGCATTTT. The encoded protein is CASTRLSIQPQHF.

The chain has TRBV6-1 and TRBJ2-3; D perhaps matches TRBD2 (6 bases). This CDR3 is built from 14 residues. Trimming took off 7 bases at V and 2 bases at J, with 13 bases between the two ends. Germline CDR1 MNHNS, CDR2 SASEGT. The CDR3 DNA reads as TGTGCCAGCACCCTACGGGACTCCACAGATACGCAGTATTTT. Protein product: CASTLRDSTDTQYF.

Concerning this clonotype: Germline is not matched at one junction end, which may reflect a read error. V and J are TRBV30 and TRBJ2-3; 8 bases map to TRBD2. The germline V gene encodes CDR1 GTSNPN and CDR2 SVGIG (reference sequence). There are 14 residues in the CDR3. The CDR3: CAGVGGGGTETQYF. The CDR3, as DNA: TGTGCGGGGGTCGGGGGGGGCGGCACAGAGACGCAGTATTTC.

The V call is TRBV6-5, the J call TRBJ1-3; unclear D gene. CDR3 length equals 13 residues. Trimming stripped 0 bases from V and 4 bases from J, with 4 bases between. Germline V gene sequence: CDR1 MNHEY, CDR2 SVGAGI. CDR3 in amino acids: CASSYSRGNTIYF. CDR3 nucleotides: TGTGCCAGCAGTTACTCTCGGGGAAACACCATATATTTT.

This sequence joins TRBV9 and TRBJ1-2, with a possible D match to TRBD1 (6 bases). The germline V gene has CDR1 SGDLS and CDR2 YYNGEE. This CDR3 has 14 residues. V lost 4 bases and J lost 2, with 12 bases in between. This chain's CDR3 is CASSLRQENYGYTF. The CDR3 DNA is TGTGCCAGCAGCCTTCGACAGGAGAACTATGGCTACACCTTC.

The J gene is TRBJ2-1, the V gene TRBV10-2, with 7 bases aligning to TRBD2. Germline CDR1 reads WSHSY; CDR2 reads SAAADI. J gave up 4 bases and V 0 bases, and 12 bases lay outside the gene matches. This CDR3 has 18 residues. The CDR3 spells CASSESKLTGGGYNEQFF. The CDR3 DNA sequence: TGCGCCAGCAGTGAGTCGAAGTTGACGGGAGGAGGGTACAATGAGCAGTTCTTC.

V usage is TRBV10-3 and J usage is TRBJ1-6; perhaps TRBD1 as D (5 bases). The germline gives CDR1 ENHRY, CDR2 SYGVKD. The CDR3 has 17 amino acids. Deletions cut 10 bases from V and 1 base from J, with 20 bases between. CDR3 region: CATYHSGSRSYNSPLHF. CDR3 coding DNA: TGTGCCACATATCATTCAGGGTCCCGGTCCTATAATTCACCCCTCCACTTT.

This rearrangement joins TRBV7-2 to TRBJ2-4; D possibly corresponds to TRBD2 (7 bases). Germline V gene lookup returns CDR1 SGHTA and CDR2 FQGNSA. V lost 3 bases, J lost 5 bases, and 14 bases lay in between. CDR3 length equals 15 residues. CDR3 sequence reads: CASSFEGGGQNIQYF. The CDR3 region has the DNA TGTGCCAGCAGCTTCGAGGGGGGGGGCCAAAACATTCAGTACTTC.

There are a few counts of this clonotype. The J gene is TRBJ1-5, the V gene TRBV27, with D perhaps TRBD1 (6 bases). The CDR3 contains 15 residues. The germline gives CDR1 MNHEY, CDR2 SMNVEV (reference sequence). V was shortened by 6 bases and J by 4 bases, with 16 bases between the two germline ends. The CDR3 is CASSRIGGGNQPQHF. The DNA for the CDR3 is TGTGCCAGCAGCCGGATCGGGGGCGGAAATCAGCCCCAGCATTTT.

This chain joins TRBV6-2 or TRBV6-3 and TRBJ2-4, with a tentative D call TRBD1 (6 bases). The CDR3 has 16 residues. The germline V gene encodes CDR1 MNHEY and CDR2 SVGEGT. Trimming shortened V by 5 bases and J by 13 bases, and 27 bases separated the two germline ends. The CDR3: CASSTRQVGSYNEQYF. The CDR3, as DNA: TGTGCCAGCAGTACCAGACAGGTCGGCTCCTACAATGAGCAGTACTTC.

The chain carries TRBV6-5 and TRBJ1-2; D might be TRBD1 (5 bases). Trimming shortened V by 4 bases and J by 7 bases, and 22 bases separated the two germline ends. Germline lookup yields CDR1 MNHEY and CDR2 SVGAGI. The CDR3 has 16 amino acids. The CDR3 bases are TGTGCCAGCAGTTCCCTCCCCCAAGCAGGGAGTATTGGCTACACCTTC. Protein: CASSSLPQAGSIGYTF.

This clonotype showed up many times. V and J are TRBV6-5 and TRBJ2-5, with D perhaps TRBD1 (6 bases). Germline V lookup: CDR1 MNHEY, CDR2 SVGAGI. The CDR3 runs to 14 residues. Between the trimmed V and J ends, which lost 0 bases and 1 base, there was a span of 6 bases. CDR3 residues: CASSYSGAQETQYF. CDR3 bases: TGTGCCAGCAGTTACTCGGGGGCCCAAGAGACCCAGTACTTC.

V usage is TRBV7-2 and J usage is TRBJ2-4, with 8 bases matching TRBD1. The CDR3 extends over 13 amino acids. With V trimmed by 5 bases and J by 9 bases, 6 bases remained unmatched. CDR1 and CDR2 (germline): SGHTA, FQGNSA. CDR3 amino acids: CASSPDRESIQYF. The CDR3 DNA follows: TGTGCCAGCAGCCCGGACAGGGAAAGCATTCAGTACTTC.

The rearrangement joins TRBV6-1 to TRBJ2-3; the D call may be TRBD1 or TRBD2 (5 bases each). The CDR3 contains 15 residues. Trimming shortened V by 5 bases and J by 0 bases, and 12 bases separated the two germline ends. CDR1 is MNHNS, CDR2 SASEGT, per germline. The CDR3 reads CASSITGASTDTQYF. For the CDR3, the DNA is TGTGCCAGCAGTATTACCGGGGCCAGCACAGATACGCAGTATTTT.

The chain uses TRBV27 and TRBJ2-1; possibly TRBD1 for D (6 bases). TRBJ2-7 matches the DNA end more closely, so the J call is doubtful. Germline V gene sequence: CDR1 MNHEY, CDR2 SMNVEV (reference sequence). CDR3 length: 15 residues. The CDR3 loop is CASSEGMGALYEQYF. As DNA, the CDR3 is TGTGCCAGCAGCGAAGGTATGGGGGCCCTCTACGAGCAGTACTTC.

This clonotype was counted at least ten times. The chain recombines TRBV6-5 with TRBJ1-4, with TRBD1 as a possible D gene (6 bases). Germline V gives CDR1 MNHEY, CDR2 SVGAGI. The germline V and J ends were trimmed by 0 bases and 5 bases, with 19 bases remaining between them. This CDR3 has 18 residues. CDR3 bases: TGTGCCAGCAGTTACTCGAGGGGGACATCCTCAGTAAATGAAAAACTGTTTTTT. Its protein product is CASSYSRGTSSVNEKLFF.

This clonotype was observed a handful of times. This chain joins TRBV27 and TRBJ2-7, with a weak D call TRBD1 (6 bases). Germline V gives CDR1 MNHEY, CDR2 SMNVEV (reference sequence). This CDR3 region has 15 residues. Between the trimmed V and J ends, which lost 8 bases and 3 bases, there was a span of 20 bases. CDR3 nucleotides: TGTGCCAGCCCCCGGGACAAGACCCCGGACTACGAGCAGTACTTC. It codes for CASPRDKTPDYEQYF.

This clonotype was seen a handful of times. One junction end disagrees with the germline gene, perhaps due to a read error. The CDR3 region is CASNGGPNTDMQYF. CDR3 sequence (DNA): TGTGCCAGCAATGGGGGCCCGAACACAGATATGCAGTATTTC. The chain links TRBV6-1 to TRBJ2-3, with D perhaps TRBD1 (6 bases). The germline V gene encodes CDR1 MNHNS and CDR2 SASEGT. The CDR3 has 14 residues.

V gene TRBV6-1 combines with J gene TRBJ1-1, with D possibly TRBD1 on 6 matching bases. Germline loops: CDR1 MNHNS, CDR2 SASEGT. The CDR3 is 14 amino acids. The V and J ends lost 5 bases and 5 bases respectively, with 15 bases between them. The CDR3 region has the DNA TGTGCCAGCAGTCGGACAGACTTTGGTACTGAAGCTTTCTTT. Translation gives CASSRTDFGTEAFF.

This clonotype came up many times. V usage is TRBV7-2 and J usage is TRBJ2-7; TRBD1 matches at 10 bases. Trimming took 1 base from V and 4 from J; bases not matched to a gene: 7. The V gene's germline CDR1 is SGHTA and CDR2 FQGNSA. The CDR3 covers 16 residues. DNA of the CDR3: TGTGCCAGCAGCTTAGATCAGGGGACAGGGGTTTACGAGCAGTACTTC. Translating it yields CASSLDQGTGVYEQYF.

This clonotype occurred a few times. This rearrangement joins TRBV4-1 to TRBJ2-7, with 8 bases lining up with TRBD2. The CDR3 length is 15 residues. The germline gives CDR1 MGHRA, CDR2 YSYEKL. The V segment lost 0 bases and the J segment 4 bases; nucleotides outside the gene matches: 5. The CDR3 DNA is TGCGCCAGCAGCCAAGAGTGGGCTAGCGGGTACGAGCAGTACTTC. Translation gives CASSQEWASGYEQYF.

This clonotype was seen more than once but under ten times. The genes are TRBV4-1 and TRBJ2-1; 15 bases fit TRBD2. CDR1 is MGHRA, CDR2 YSYEKL, per germline. The CDR3 is made up of 18 amino acids. J lost 4 bases, V lost 1 base, and 5 bases had no gene match. The CDR3 DNA reads as TGCGCCAGCAGCCAAGGGACTAGCGGGGGGGGCATATACAATGAGCAGTTCTTC. This translates into CASSQGTSGGGIYNEQFF.

This clonotype was counted ten times or more. The chain links TRBV7-2 to TRBJ2-1; the match to TRBD2 covers 9 bases. The CDR3 has 18 residues. Looked up from germline, CDR1 is SGHTA and CDR2 is FQGNSA. After removal of 5 bases from V and 4 bases from J, the junction contained 15 bases not matched to a gene. The CDR3 reads CASSPPPAGLATYNEQFF. The CDR3 DNA follows: TGTGCCAGCAGCCCACCCCCGGCGGGACTAGCCACATACAATGAGCAGTTCTTC.

This clonotype showed up many times. The J gene is TRBJ2-5, the V gene TRBV6-5; possible D gene TRBD2, 6 bases. Trimming took off 4 bases at V and 2 bases at J, with 14 bases between the two ends. Germline CDR1 reads MNHEY; CDR2 reads SVGAGI. The CDR3 runs to 15 residues. CDR3 residues: CASSSLRGWQETQYF. The CDR3 DNA is TGTGCCAGCAGTTCCCTTCGGGGGTGGCAAGAGACCCAGTACTTC.

Worth noting for this clonotype: One end of the junction varies from germline; a read error may be responsible. V is TRBV5-1 and J is TRBJ1-6, with D uncertain. The CDR3 contains 16 residues. Germline-derived CDR1 and CDR2 are SGHRS and YFSETQ. The CDR3 coding sequence is TGCGCCAGCAGCTCCCCCTTCGGGAAAACCACCTACGAGCAGTACTTT. It specifies CASSSPFGKTTYEQYF.